This TCR beta chain was identified in a study of shared clonotypes between healthy human individuals. Turning to the study itself: Three CD4 naive, three CD4 memory, two CD8 naive and one CD8 memory plate were used per donor. Study conclusions and caveats: Only blood samples were collected, and tissue repertoires likely differ.

The CDR3 extends over 15 amino acids. The germline CDR1 and CDR2 sequences are SGHDT and YYEEEE. J gave up 7 bases and V 4 bases, and 4 bases lay outside the gene matches. In the case of this clone: The antigen remains undetermined.

The test was conducted at deep level. Method: immunoSEQ multiplex PCR; TCRdb's copy keeps in-frame clones and lacks some. This table has roughly 1 million clones, under 80% appearing once. The source material was memory CD4+ T cells sorted from blood. Subset: CD45RA-negative fraction. The chain combines TRBV5-6 with TRBJ2-3; 15 bases are a match to TRBD2. This receptor was taken from a man younger than 30 in good health. The DNA for the CDR3 is TGTGCCAGCAGCGGACTAGCGGGAGGGCCATATACGCAGTATTTT. Translation gives CASSGLAGGPYTQYF.